This TCR beta chain was retrieved from a study of T cell responses to AZD1222 COVID-19 vaccine. Overall study findings and caveats: Among AZD1222 vaccinees, only five or six were seropositive at baseline. Two AZD1222 administrations were followed by greater Spike-specific TCR breadth and depth. Females outnumbered males among donors, who were mostly white British; clonal diversity was possibly underestimated.

With respect to this clone: The antigen remains unidentified.

Here immunoSEQ multiplex PCR was the method, and the copy in TCRdb shows in-frame clones only, minus some. This sample's table reports over 140,000 clones. V was trimmed by 0 bases and J by 3 bases, leaving 9 bases between them. CDR3 size: 14 residues. Germline V gene data show CDR1 as SEHNR and CDR2 as FQNEAQ (reference sequence). This chain connects TRBV7-9 to TRBJ2-7, with a tentative D call TRBD1 (5 bases). The clonotype was recovered from an adult in good health. The sample comprised peripheral blood. The CDR3 protein is CASSLALTDYEQYF. CDR3 bases: TGTGCCAGCAGCTTAGCGTTGACAGACTACGAGCAGTACTTC.